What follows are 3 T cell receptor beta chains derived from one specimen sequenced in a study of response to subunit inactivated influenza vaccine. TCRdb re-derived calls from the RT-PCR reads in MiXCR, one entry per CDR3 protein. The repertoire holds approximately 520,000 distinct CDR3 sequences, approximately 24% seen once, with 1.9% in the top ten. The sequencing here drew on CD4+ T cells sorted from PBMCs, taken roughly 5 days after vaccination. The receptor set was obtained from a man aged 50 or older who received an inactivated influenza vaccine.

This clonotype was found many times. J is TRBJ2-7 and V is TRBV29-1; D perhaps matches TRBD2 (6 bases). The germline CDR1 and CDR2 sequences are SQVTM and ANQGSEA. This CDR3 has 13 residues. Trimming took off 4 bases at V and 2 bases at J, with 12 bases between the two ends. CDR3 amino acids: CSVAAGWAYEQYF. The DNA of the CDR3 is TGCAGCGTTGCTGCGGGATGGGCCTACGAGCAGTACTTC.

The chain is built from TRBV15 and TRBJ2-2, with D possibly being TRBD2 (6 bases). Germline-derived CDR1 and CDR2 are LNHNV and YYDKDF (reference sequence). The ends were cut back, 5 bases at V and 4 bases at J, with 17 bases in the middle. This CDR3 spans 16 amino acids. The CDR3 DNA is TGTGCCACCAGCCCCTGGGGGGACTCCTCCACCGGGGAGCTGTTTTTT. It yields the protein CATSPWGDSSTGELFF.

The CDR3 is CSARRQGPVSEQYF. For the CDR3, the DNA is TGCAGTGCTAGGAGACAGGGGCCGGTTTCAGAGCAGTACTTC. This rearrangement joins TRBV20-1 to TRBJ2-7, with TRBD1 matching 8 bases. Unmatched junction bases numbered 11, after V lost 3 bases and J lost 7 bases. The CDR3 covers 14 residues. CDR1 is DFQATT, CDR2 SNEGSKA, per germline (reference sequence).